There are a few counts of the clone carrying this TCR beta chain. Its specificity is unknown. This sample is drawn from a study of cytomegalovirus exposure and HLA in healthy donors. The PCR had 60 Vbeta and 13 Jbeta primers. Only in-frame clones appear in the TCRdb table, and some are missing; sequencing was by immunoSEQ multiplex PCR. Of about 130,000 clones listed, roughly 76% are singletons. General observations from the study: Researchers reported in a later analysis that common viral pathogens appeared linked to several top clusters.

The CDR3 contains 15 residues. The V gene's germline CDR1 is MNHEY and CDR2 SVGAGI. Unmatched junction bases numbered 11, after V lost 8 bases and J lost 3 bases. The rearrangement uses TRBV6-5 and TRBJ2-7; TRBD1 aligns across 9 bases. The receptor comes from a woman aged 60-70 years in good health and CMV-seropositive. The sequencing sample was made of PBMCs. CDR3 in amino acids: CASVASGTGNYEQYF. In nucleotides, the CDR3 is TGTGCCAGCGTTGCCTCCGGGACAGGGAACTACGAGCAGTACTTC.